The T cell receptor beta chain described here comes from a study of OX40 agonist ivuxolimab in advanced cancers. General study points: The study observed clonal expansion of CD4+ and CD8+ blood T cells by week 6 at 0.1 to 3.0 mg/kg.

This clone was recorded only once. The antigen is undetermined. Sequencing was performed with immunoSEQ multiplex PCR; in TCRdb, only in-frame clones are kept and a portion is missing. The sample lists about 73,000 clones; 80% to 90% were seen once. CDR3 length equals 15 residues. The germline gives CDR1 SGHRS, CDR2 YFSETQ. V lost 3 bases and J lost 1, with 13 bases in between. This sequence joins TRBV5-1 and TRBJ1-1; D is undetermined. The TCR comes from an adult with an advanced solid tumor such as melanoma, head and neck, liver or kidney cancer. Sequencing used CD4+ or CD8+ T cells sorted from blood, obtained in a trial of the OX40 agonist ivuxolimab. The CDR3 loop reads CASSYGPIGNTEAFF. The DNA for the CDR3 is TGCGCCAGCAGCTACGGGCCTATTGGGAACACTGAAGCTTTCTTT.